This TCR beta chain was identified in a study of shared clonotypes between healthy human individuals. Study-level results: Richness estimates generally favored naive over memory subsets.

This clone has a single count. What it recognizes is unknown. Germline V gene lookup returns CDR1 MDHEN and CDR2 SYDVKM. The CDR3 has 14 residues. V was shortened by 3 bases and J by 5 bases, with 13 bases between the two germline ends. Method: immunoSEQ multiplex PCR; TCRdb's copy keeps in-frame clones and lacks some. The repertoire includes 2 million to 3 million clones, over 85% of them detected once, and approximately 0.37% sits in the top ten. This receptor was taken from a man aged 18 to 29 in good health. Some clones in this sample may be carry-over from other donors' samples. The chain has TRBV28 and TRBJ2-5; perhaps TRBD1 as D (5 bases). Sequencing was done on a sample of naive CD4+ T cells from PBMCs. Subset here: CD45RA+ positively selected. The CDR3 loop is CASSFVAGRETQYF. DNA of the CDR3: TGTGCCAGCAGTTTCGTCGCAGGGCGGGAGACCCAGTACTTC.